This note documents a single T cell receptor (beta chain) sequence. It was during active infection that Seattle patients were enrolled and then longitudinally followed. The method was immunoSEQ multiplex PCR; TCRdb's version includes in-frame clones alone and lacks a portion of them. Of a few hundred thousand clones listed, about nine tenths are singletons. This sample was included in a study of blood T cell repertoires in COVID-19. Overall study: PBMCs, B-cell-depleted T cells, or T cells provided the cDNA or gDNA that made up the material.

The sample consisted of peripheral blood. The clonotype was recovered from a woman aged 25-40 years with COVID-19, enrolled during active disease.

The CDR3 DNA sequence: TGTGCCAGCAGTCAGGTGTCCCAGCATTTT. Encoded protein: CASSQVSQHF. The rearrangement uses TRBV28 and TRBJ1-5, with D uncertain. V lost 5 bases and J 11 bases, leaving 7 bases between the germline ends. In germline, CDR1 is MDHEN, CDR2 SYDVKM. The CDR3 spans 10 residues.